Listed here are 9 T cell receptor beta chains from one sample, sequenced in a study of blood T cell repertoires in COVID-19. Assay used: immunoSEQ multiplex PCR; TCRdb lists only in-frame clones, some missing. The data contain around 68,000 clones, 80% to 85% of them singletons. The source material was peripheral blood. The receptors derive from a human donor in a cohort sampled during active COVID-19.

The genes are TRBV11-2 and TRBJ2-3; 8 bases fit TRBD2. V lost 1 base and J lost 1; bases outside the gene matches: 4. CDR1 SGHAT and CDR2 FQNNGV come from the germline V gene. CDR3 length: 16 residues. The CDR3 DNA is TGTGCCAGCAGCTTAGCGGGGGGGATACGCACAGATACGCAGTATTTT. This encodes CASSLAGGIRTDTQYF.

The CDR3 DNA sequence: TGTGCCAGCTCACCATTTTACCCGGGACAGAGCATGTACAATGAGCAGTTCTTC. This codes for CASSPFYPGQSMYNEQFF. V gene TRBV18 combines with J gene TRBJ2-1, with 7 bases aligning to TRBD1. The CDR3 is made up of 18 amino acids. Germline V CDR1 and CDR2: KGHSH, LQKENI. The trim removed 2 bases at V and 4 bases at J, leaving 14 bases unmatched.

This chain joins TRBV7-2 and TRBJ1-3, with D unclear. This CDR3 is built from 16 residues. Germline V lookup: CDR1 SGHTA, CDR2 FQGNSA. The ends were cut back, 5 bases at V and 0 bases at J, with 14 bases in the middle. CDR3 DNA sequence: TGTGCCAGCAGCGCACAGAGAGCCATCTCTGGAAACACCATATATTTT. This translates into CASSAQRAISGNTIYF.

This chain links TRBV7-9 with TRBJ1-1; TRBD1 is a possible D gene (6 bases). Germline V lookup: CDR1 SEHNR, CDR2 FQNEAQ (reference sequence). The CDR3 covers 13 residues. V lost 5 bases and J lost 2, with 9 bases in between. The CDR3 protein is CASSPTGNTEAFF. As DNA, the CDR3 is TGTGCCAGCAGCCCGACAGGAAACACTGAAGCTTTCTTT.

V usage is TRBV7-9 and J usage is TRBJ1-2; D call uncertain. Trimming removed 2 bases from V and 8 bases from J, with 12 bases in between. Germline V gene lookup returns CDR1 SEHNR and CDR2 FQNEAQ (reference sequence). This CDR3 has 13 amino acids. CDR3 sequence (DNA): TGTGCCAGCAGCTTATTCGATGGACTAGGCTACACCTTC. Translating it yields CASSLFDGLGYTF.

V gene TRBV7-6 combines with J gene TRBJ2-1; 7 nucleotides line up with TRBD1. This CDR3 contains 15 residues. Germline-derived CDR1 and CDR2 are SGHVS and FNYEAQ. With 5 bases clipped from V and 7 bases from J, the junction kept 11 bases outside the gene matches. The CDR3 DNA is TGTGCCAGCAGCCGAGCAGACCAGGGGGAGAATGAGCAGTTCTTC. Its protein product is CASSRADQGENEQFF.

The chain is built from TRBV6-4 and TRBJ2-3; possible D gene TRBD2, 6 bases. CDR1 MRHNA and CDR2 SNTAGT come from the germline V gene. V lost 3 bases and J lost 6, with 13 bases in between. CDR3 length: 14 amino acids. The CDR3 DNA sequence: TGTGCCAGCAGTGAGGGAGGATGGTCGGATACGCAGTATTTT. Translation: CASSEGGWSDTQYF.

This clone was seen a single time. V and J are TRBV6-5 and TRBJ2-7, with D uncertain. V lost 10 bases, J lost 0 bases, and 19 bases lay in between. Germline loops: CDR1 MNHEY, CDR2 SVGAGI. This CDR3 has 15 residues. CDR3 protein: CATKRAPESSYEQYF. The CDR3 coding sequence is TGTGCCACCAAAAGAGCCCCGGAGAGCTCCTACGAGCAGTACTTC.

J is TRBJ1-5 and V is TRBV21-1. TRBV21-1 is shown as a pseudogene. The CDR3 runs 16 residues. Here the CDR3 reads CASSKGGTAGNQPQHF. The CDR3 DNA reads TGTGCCAGCAGCAAAGGAGGAACGGCCGGCAATCAGCCCCAGCATTTT.